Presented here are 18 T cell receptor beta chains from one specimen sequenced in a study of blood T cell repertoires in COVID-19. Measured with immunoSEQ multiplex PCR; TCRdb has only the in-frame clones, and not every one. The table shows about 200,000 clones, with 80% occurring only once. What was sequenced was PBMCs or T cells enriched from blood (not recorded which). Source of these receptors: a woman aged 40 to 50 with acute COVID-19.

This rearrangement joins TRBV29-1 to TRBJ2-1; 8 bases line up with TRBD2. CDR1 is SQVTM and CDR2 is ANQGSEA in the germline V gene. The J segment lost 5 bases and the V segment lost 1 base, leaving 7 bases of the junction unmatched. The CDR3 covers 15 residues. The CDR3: CSVEVPRGGNNEQFF. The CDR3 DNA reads TGCAGCGTTGAAGTGCCCCGGGGGGGCAACAATGAGCAGTTCTTC.

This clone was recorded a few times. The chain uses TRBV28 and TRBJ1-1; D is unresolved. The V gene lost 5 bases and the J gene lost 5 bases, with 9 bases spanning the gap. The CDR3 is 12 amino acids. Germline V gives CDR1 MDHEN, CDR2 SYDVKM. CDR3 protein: CASSRTVTEAFF. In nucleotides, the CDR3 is TGTGCCAGCAGTCGTACAGTGACTGAAGCTTTCTTT.

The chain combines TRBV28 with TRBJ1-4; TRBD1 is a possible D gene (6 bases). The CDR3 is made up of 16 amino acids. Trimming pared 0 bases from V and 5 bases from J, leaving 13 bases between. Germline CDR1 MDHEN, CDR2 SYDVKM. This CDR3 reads CASSLWDRTSNEKLFF. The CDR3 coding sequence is TGTGCCAGCAGTTTATGGGACAGAACTTCAAATGAAAAACTGTTTTTT.

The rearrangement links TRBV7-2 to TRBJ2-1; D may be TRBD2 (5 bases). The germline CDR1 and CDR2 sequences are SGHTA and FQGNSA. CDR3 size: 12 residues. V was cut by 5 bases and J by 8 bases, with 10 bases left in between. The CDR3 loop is CASSLLVYEQFF. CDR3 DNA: TGTGCCAGCAGCCTACTAGTCTATGAGCAGTTCTTC.

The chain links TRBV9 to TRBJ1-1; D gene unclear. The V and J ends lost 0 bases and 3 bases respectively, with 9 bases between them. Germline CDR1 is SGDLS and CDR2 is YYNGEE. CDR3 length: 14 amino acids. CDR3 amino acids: CASSVVTGDTEAFF. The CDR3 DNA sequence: TGTGCCAGCAGCGTAGTCACCGGGGACACTGAAGCTTTCTTT. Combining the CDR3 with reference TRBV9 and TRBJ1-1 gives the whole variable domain DSGVTQTPKHLITATGQRVTLRCSPRSGDLSVYWYQQSLDQGLQFLIQYYNGEERAKGNILERFSAQQFPDLHSELNLSSLELGDSALYFCASSVVTGDTEAFFGQGTRLTVV.

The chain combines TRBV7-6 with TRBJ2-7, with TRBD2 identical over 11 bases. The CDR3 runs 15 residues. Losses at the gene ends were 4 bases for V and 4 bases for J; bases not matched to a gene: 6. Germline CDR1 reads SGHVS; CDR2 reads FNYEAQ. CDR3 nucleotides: TGTGCCAGCAGCTCCCCGACTAGCGGGGTTTACGAGCAGTACTTC. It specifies CASSSPTSGVYEQYF.

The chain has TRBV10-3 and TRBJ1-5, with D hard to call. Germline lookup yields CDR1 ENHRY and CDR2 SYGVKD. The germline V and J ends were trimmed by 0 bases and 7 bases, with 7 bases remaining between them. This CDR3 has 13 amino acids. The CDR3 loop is CAISESEWQPQHF. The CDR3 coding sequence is TGTGCCATCAGTGAGTCGGAGTGGCAGCCCCAGCATTTT.

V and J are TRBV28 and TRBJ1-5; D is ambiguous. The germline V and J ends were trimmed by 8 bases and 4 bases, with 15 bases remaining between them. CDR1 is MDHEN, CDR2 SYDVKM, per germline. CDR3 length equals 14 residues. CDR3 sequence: CASADPPYNQPQHF. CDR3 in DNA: TGTGCCAGCGCGGATCCACCCTATAATCAGCCCCAGCATTTT.

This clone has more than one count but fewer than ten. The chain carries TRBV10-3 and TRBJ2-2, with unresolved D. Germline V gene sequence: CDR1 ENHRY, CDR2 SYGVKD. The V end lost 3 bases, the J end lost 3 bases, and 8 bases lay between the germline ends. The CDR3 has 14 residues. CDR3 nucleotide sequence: TGTGCCATCAGTGAAGCGCCATACACCGGGGAGCTGTTTTTT. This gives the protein CAISEAPYTGELFF.

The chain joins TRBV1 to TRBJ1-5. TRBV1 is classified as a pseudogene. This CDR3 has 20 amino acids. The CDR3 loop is CTSSQEGRGAGVKSNQPQHF. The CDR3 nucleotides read TGCACCAGCAGCCAAGAAGGCCGGGGGGCTGGGGTAAAAAGCAATCAGCCCCAGCATTTT.

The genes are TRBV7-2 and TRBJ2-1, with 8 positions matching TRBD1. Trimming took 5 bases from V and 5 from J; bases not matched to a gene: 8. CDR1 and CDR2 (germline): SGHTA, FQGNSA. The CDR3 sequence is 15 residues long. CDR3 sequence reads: CASSRWGQEDNEQFF. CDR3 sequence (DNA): TGTGCCAGCAGCCGCTGGGGACAGGAGGACAATGAGCAGTTCTTC.

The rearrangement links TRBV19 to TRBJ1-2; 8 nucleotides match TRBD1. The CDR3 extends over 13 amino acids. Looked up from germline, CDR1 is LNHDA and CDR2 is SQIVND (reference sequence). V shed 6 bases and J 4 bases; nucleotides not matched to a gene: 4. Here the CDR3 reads CASSRDRFYGYTF. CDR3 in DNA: TGTGCCAGTAGCAGGGACAGGTTCTATGGCTACACCTTC.

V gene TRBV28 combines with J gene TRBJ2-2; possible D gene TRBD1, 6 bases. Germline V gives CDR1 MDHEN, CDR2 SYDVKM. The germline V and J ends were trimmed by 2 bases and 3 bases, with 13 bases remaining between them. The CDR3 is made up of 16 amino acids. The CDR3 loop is CASSLRGTGYTGELFF. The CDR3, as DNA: TGTGCCAGCAGTTTAAGGGGGACGGGTTACACCGGGGAGCTGTTTTTT.

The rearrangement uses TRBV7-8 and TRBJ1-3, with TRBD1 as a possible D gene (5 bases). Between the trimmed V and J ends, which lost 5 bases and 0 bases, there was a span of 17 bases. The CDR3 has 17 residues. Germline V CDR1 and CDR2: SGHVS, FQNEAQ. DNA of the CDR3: TGTGCCAGCAGCCCAGGGCCAGGTCGTAGCTCTGGAAACACCATATATTTT. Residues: CASSPGPGRSSGNTIYF.

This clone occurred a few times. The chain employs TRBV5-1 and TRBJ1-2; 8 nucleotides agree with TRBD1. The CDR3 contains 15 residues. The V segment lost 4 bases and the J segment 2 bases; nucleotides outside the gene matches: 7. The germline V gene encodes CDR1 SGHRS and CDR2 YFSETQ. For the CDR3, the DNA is TGCGCCAGCAGCATCGGGGACAGGCTAAACTATGGCTACACCTTC. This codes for CASSIGDRLNYGYTF.

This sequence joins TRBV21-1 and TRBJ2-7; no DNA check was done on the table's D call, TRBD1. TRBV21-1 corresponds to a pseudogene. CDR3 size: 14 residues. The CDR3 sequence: CASLPLTDSYEQYF. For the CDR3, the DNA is TGTGCCAGTCTACCCTTGACAGATTCCTACGAGCAGTACTTC.

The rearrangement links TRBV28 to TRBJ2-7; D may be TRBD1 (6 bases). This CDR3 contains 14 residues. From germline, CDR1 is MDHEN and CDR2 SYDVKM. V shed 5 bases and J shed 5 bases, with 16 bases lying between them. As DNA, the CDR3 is TGTGCCAGCAGTCTCACCCCAACAGGGAACGAGCAGTACTTC. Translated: CASSLTPTGNEQYF. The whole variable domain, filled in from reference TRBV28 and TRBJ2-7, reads DVKVTQSSRYLVKRTGEKVFLECVQDMDHENMFWYRQDPGLGLRLIYFSYDVKMKEKGDIPEGYSVSREKKERFSLILESASTNQTSMYLCASSLTPTGNEQYFGPGTRLTVT.

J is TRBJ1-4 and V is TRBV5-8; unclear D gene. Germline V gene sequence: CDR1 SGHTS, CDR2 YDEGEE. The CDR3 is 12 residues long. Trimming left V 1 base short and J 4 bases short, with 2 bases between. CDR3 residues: CASSLYNEKLFF. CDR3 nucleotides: TGTGCCAGCAGCTTGTATAATGAAAAACTGTTTTTT.